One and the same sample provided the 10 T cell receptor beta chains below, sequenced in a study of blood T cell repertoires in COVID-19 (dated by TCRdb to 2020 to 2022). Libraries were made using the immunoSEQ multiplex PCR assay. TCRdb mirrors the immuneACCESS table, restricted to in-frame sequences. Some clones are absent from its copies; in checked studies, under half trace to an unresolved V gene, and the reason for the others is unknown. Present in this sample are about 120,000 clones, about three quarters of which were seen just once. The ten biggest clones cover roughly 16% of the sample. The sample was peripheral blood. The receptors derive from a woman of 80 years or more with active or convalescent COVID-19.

CDR3 nucleotides: TGTGCCAGCAGCCCGCAGGGGTCCAGGGACACTGAAGCTTTCTTT. As protein: CASSPQGSRDTEAFF. The V call is TRBV6-5, the J call TRBJ1-1, with a possible D match to TRBD1 (6 bases). The CDR3 has 15 residues. Trimming shortened V by 6 bases and J by 3 bases, and 17 bases separated the two germline ends. Germline-derived CDR1 and CDR2 are MNHEY and SVGAGI.

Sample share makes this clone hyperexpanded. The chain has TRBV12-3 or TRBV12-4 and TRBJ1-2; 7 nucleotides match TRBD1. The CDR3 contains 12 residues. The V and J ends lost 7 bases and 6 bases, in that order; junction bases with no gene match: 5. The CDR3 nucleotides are TGTGCCAGCACCCGACAGGGCCATGGCTACACCTTC. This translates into CASTRQGHGYTF.

The chain's CDR3 is CASRHLNTEAFF. CDR3 sequence (DNA): TGCGCCAGCAGACATTTGAACACTGAAGCTTTCTTT. V is TRBV5-1 and J is TRBJ1-1; D is unclear. Germline assignment: CDR1 SGHRS and CDR2 YFSETQ. This CDR3 contains 12 residues. The V gene lost 5 bases and the J gene lost 0 bases, with 5 bases spanning the gap.

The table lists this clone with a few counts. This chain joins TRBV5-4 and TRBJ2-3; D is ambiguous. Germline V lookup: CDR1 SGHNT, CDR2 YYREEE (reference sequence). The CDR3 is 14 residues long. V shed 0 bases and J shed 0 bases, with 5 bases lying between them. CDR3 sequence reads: CASSLAGSTDTQYF. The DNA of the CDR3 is TGTGCCAGCAGCTTGGCCGGGAGCACAGATACGCAGTATTTT.

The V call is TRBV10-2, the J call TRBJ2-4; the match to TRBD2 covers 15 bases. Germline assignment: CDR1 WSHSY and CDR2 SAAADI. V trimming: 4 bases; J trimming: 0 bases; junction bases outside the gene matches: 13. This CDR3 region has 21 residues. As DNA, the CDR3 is TGCGCCAGCAGTGTATCGGGACTAGCGGGAGGACCCACTCTAGCCAAAAACATTCAGTACTTC. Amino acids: CASSVSGLAGGPTLAKNIQYF.

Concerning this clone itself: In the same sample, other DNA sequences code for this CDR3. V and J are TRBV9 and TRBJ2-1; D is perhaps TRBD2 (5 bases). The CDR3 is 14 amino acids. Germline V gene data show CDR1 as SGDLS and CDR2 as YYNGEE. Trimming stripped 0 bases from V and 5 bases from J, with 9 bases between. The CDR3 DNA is TGTGCCAGCAGCGTAGTATCCGGGAACAATGAGCAGTTCTTC. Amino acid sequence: CASSVVSGNNEQFF. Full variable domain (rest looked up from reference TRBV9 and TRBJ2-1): DSGVTQTPKHLITATGQRVTLRCSPRSGDLSVYWYQQSLDQGLQFLIQYYNGEERAKGNILERFSAQQFPDLHSELNLSSLELGDSALYFCASSVVSGNNEQFFGPGTRLTVL.

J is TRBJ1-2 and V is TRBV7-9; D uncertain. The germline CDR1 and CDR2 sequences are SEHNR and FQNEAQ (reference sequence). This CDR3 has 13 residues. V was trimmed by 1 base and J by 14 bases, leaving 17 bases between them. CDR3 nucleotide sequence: TGTGCCAGCAGCTTAGATGAGGCCCTGATTGTGACCTTC. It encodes CASSLDEALIVTF.

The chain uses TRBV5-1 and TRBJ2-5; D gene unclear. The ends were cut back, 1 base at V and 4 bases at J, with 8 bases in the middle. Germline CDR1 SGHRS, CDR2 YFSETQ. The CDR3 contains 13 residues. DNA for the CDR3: TGCGCCAGCAGCTTGTTTAGTTCAGAGACCCAGTACTTC. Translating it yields CASSLFSSETQYF.

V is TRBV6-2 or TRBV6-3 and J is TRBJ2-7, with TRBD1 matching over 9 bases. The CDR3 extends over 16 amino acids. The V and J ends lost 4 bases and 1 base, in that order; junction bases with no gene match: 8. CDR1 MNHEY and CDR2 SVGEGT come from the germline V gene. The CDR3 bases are TGTGCCAGCAGTTCGCCCCCGGGACAGGGTTCCTACGAGCAGTACTTC. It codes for CASSSPPGQGSYEQYF.

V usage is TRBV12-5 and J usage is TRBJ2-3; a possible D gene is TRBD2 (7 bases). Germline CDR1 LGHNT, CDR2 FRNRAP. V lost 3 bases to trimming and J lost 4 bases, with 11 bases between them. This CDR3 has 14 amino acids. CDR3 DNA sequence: TGTGCTAGTGGTTTTGGGGGGGGGCCAGATACGCAGTATTTT. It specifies CASGFGGGPDTQYF.